The next 26 T cell receptor beta chains were all read from a single sample in a study of shared clonotypes between healthy human individuals. Some clones are missing from TCRdb's copy, which holds only in-frame ones; the method was immunoSEQ multiplex PCR. The sample holds about 2.4 million clones; about 92% are singletons and the top ten take 0.11% to 0.15%. Sequences were obtained from naive CD4+ T cells sorted from blood. Described subset: CD45RA+ positively selected. Source of these receptors: a man aged 18 to 29 in good health.

The chain has TRBV10-3 and TRBJ2-5; D is ambiguous. Trimming took off 3 bases at V and 2 bases at J, with 10 bases between the two ends. CDR1 and CDR2 (germline): ENHRY, SYGVKD. This CDR3 comprises 14 residues. The CDR3 protein is CAISDHQEQETQYF. The CDR3, as DNA: TGTGCCATCAGTGACCATCAGGAGCAAGAGACCCAGTACTTC.

CDR3 nucleotides: TGTGCCAGCAGCTACCCGGGGACTAGCGGAGTTACGCAGTATTTT. It codes for CASSYPGTSGVTQYF. The chain employs TRBV5-4 and TRBJ2-3; 11 nucleotides agree with TRBD2. The CDR3 extends over 15 amino acids. Germline V lookup: CDR1 SGHNT, CDR2 YYREEE (reference sequence). V was pared by 3 bases and J by 8 bases, with 8 bases of the junction left unmatched.

Note on this clone: Other DNA variants within this sample encode the same CDR3. This rearrangement joins TRBV19 to TRBJ2-7; TRBD1 is a possible D gene (6 bases). V dropped 1 base and J dropped 3 bases, with 10 bases sitting between them. CDR1 and CDR2 from the germline V gene are LNHDA and SQIVND (reference sequence). The CDR3 loop spans 14 amino acids. This CDR3 reads CASSIVPGDYEQYF. CDR3 bases: TGTGCCAGTAGTATAGTCCCAGGGGACTACGAGCAGTACTTC.

V usage is TRBV10-3 and J usage is TRBJ1-1, with D tentatively TRBD1 (6 bases). With 7 bases removed from V and 4 bases from J, the gap between germline ends came to 16 bases. CDR1 and CDR2 (germline): ENHRY, SYGVKD. The CDR3 loop spans 14 amino acids. The CDR3 loop reads CAITPEGGITEAFF. CDR3 coding DNA: TGTGCCATCACTCCCGAGGGGGGAATCACTGAAGCTTTCTTT.

The genes are TRBV7-2 and TRBJ1-3; 8 bases are a match to TRBD1. After removal of 3 bases from V and 8 bases from J, the junction contained 6 bases not matched to a gene. The CDR3 has 14 amino acids. Germline V gives CDR1 SGHTA, CDR2 FQGNSA. The CDR3 sequence is CASSFTGGKDTIYF. CDR3 DNA: TGTGCCAGCAGCTTTACAGGGGGGAAAGACACCATATATTTT. Drawing the rest from reference TRBV7-2 and TRBJ1-3, the complete variable domain is GAGVSQSPSNKVTEKGKDVELRCDPISGHTALYWYRQSLGQGLEFLIYFQGNSAPDKSGLPSDRFSAERTGGSVSTLTIQRTQQEDSAVYLCASSFTGGKDTIYFGEGSWLTVV.

The rearrangement joins TRBV5-1 to TRBJ2-7; 9 nucleotides match TRBD2. The CDR3 has 15 residues. The germline gives CDR1 SGHRS, CDR2 YFSETQ. The J segment lost 4 bases and the V segment lost 4 bases, leaving 9 bases of the junction unmatched. The CDR3 is CASSRNSGRGYEQYF. The DNA of the CDR3 is TGCGCCAGCAGCCGGAATAGCGGGAGAGGGTACGAGCAGTACTTC.

The V call is TRBV7-9, the J call TRBJ1-4; weak D call: TRBD1 (5 bases). Germline V CDR1 and CDR2: SEHNR, FQNEAQ (reference sequence). This CDR3 is built from 15 residues. V lost 6 bases to trimming and J lost 5 bases, with 16 bases between them. The CDR3 coding sequence is TGTGCCAGCAGGCCCGGCCGGGGGGACAATGAAAAACTGTTTTTT. Amino acid sequence: CASRPGRGDNEKLFF. The full variable domain, completed using reference TRBV7-9 and TRBJ1-4, is DTGVSQNPRHKITKRGQNVTFRCDPISEHNRLYWYRQTLGQGPEFLTYFQNEAQLEKSRLLSDRFSAERPKGSFSTLEIQRTEQGDSAMYLCASRPGRGDNEKLFFGSGTQLSVL.

The rearrangement links TRBV5-4 to TRBJ2-1; 11 nucleotides match TRBD2. Germline V lookup: CDR1 SGHNT, CDR2 YYREEE (reference sequence). Trimming at V came to 1 base and at J to 6 bases, leaving 3 bases not matched to a gene. This CDR3 comprises 15 residues. CDR3 protein: CASSLTSGRSNEQFF. CDR3 DNA sequence: TGTGCCAGCAGCTTGACTAGCGGGAGATCCAATGAGCAGTTCTTC.

The chain is built from TRBV6-1 and TRBJ2-5, with D possibly TRBD1 on 8 matching bases. The CDR3 contains 16 residues. The V and J ends lost 3 bases and 1 base respectively, with 15 bases between them. Germline CDR1 and CDR2: MNHNS and SASEGT. The CDR3 DNA is TGTGCCAGCAGTGAGTCTACAGGGGGGGTCCAAGAGACCCAGTACTTC. Amino acids: CASSESTGGVQETQYF.

A few counts support this clone. The sample carries other DNA sequences with the same CDR3. The chain recombines TRBV30 with TRBJ1-6; 8 bases map to TRBD1. The trim removed 4 bases at V and 8 bases at J, leaving 4 bases unmatched. The length of the CDR3 is 13 residues. CDR1 and CDR2 from the germline V gene are GTSNPN and SVGIG (reference sequence). The CDR3 reads CAWTGGRDSPLHF. The CDR3 coding sequence is TGTGCCTGGACAGGGGGCAGGGATTCACCCCTCCACTTT.

V gene TRBV27 combines with J gene TRBJ1-5; maybe TRBD1 (5 bases). Germline CDR1 MNHEY, CDR2 SMNVEV (reference sequence). This CDR3 region has 14 residues. Trimming shortened V by 3 bases and J by 4 bases, and 10 bases separated the two germline ends. CDR3 protein: CASSFRQSNQPQHF. In DNA, the CDR3 is TGTGCCAGCAGTTTTAGACAGAGTAATCAGCCCCAGCATTTT.

The chain employs TRBV23-1 and TRBJ2-2; 12 bases align to TRBD2. TRBV23-1 is treated as an ORF (open reading frame) with a function not yet certain. The V segment lost 6 bases and the J segment 6 bases; nucleotides outside the gene matches: 26. The CDR3 spans 22 residues. The CDR3 protein is CASSQLVRDGVRLAGEPGELFF. The CDR3 DNA is TGCGCCAGCAGCCAACTTGTCCGGGACGGAGTACGACTAGCGGGAGAACCCGGGGAGCTGTTTTTT.

The V call is TRBV5-1, the J call TRBJ1-6; 7 bases match TRBD1. The trim removed 0 bases at V and 8 bases at J, leaving 5 bases unmatched. Germline values: CDR1 SGHRS, CDR2 YFSETQ. The length of the CDR3 is 15 residues. The CDR3 DNA reads as TGCGCCAGCAGCTTGGGGACAGGAAACTATTCACCCCTCCACTTT. Its protein product is CASSLGTGNYSPLHF.

The gene calls are TRBV11-3 and TRBJ2-2; D is uncertain. This CDR3 is 13 amino acids long. V was pared by 4 bases and J by 3 bases, with 6 bases between. In germline, CDR1 is SGHNT, CDR2 YENEEA. In DNA, the CDR3 is TGTGCCAGCAGCTCCCTCGACACCGGGGAGCTGTTTTTT. It specifies CASSSLDTGELFF.

This chain connects TRBV10-3 to TRBJ1-5; 9 positions match TRBD1. The CDR3 spans 14 residues. Trimming took 2 bases from V and 7 from J; bases not matched to a gene: 3. Germline-derived CDR1 and CDR2 are ENHRY and SYGVKD. CDR3 coding DNA: TGTGCCATCAGTGAGGGGGACAGGGTCCAGCCCCAGCATTTT. It yields the protein CAISEGDRVQPQHF.

The chain joins TRBV5-1 to TRBJ2-1, with 8 bases identical to TRBD1. The germline CDR1 and CDR2 sequences are SGHRS and YFSETQ. J gave up 9 bases and V 9 bases, and 14 bases lay outside the gene matches. The CDR3 totals 14 residues. CDR3 in DNA: TGCGCCACTTCCCCAGGGGGCCTGACAAGTGAGCAGTTCTTC. The encoded protein is CATSPGGLTSEQFF.

The CDR3 nucleotides read TGTGCCAGCAGCTTGGCTCAGGGAGGGTATGGCTACACCTTC. Translation: CASSLAQGGYGYTF. This chain joins TRBV5-4 and TRBJ1-2, with a possible D match to TRBD1 (5 bases). V was shortened by 0 bases and J by 5 bases, with 11 bases between the two germline ends. The CDR3 length is 14 residues. Germline assignment: CDR1 SGHNT and CDR2 YYREEE (reference sequence).

This clone was seen once. The chain is built from TRBV21-1 and TRBJ2-6; the table's D call TRBD2 went unverified against the DNA. TRBV21-1 is labeled a pseudogene. This CDR3 spans 14 amino acids. CDR3 nucleotide sequence: TGTACCCCTGAGGGCGCATCTGGGGCCAACGTCCTGACTTTC. Its protein is CTPEGASGANVLTF.

J is TRBJ2-7 and V is TRBV2, with a possible D match to TRBD1 (6 bases). Trimming took 5 bases from V and 3 from J, leaving 11 bases between them. This CDR3 is built from 13 residues. CDR1 and CDR2 (germline): SNHLY, FYNNEI. The CDR3 DNA reads TGTGCCAGCAGTCAGCAGGGGTTCTACGAGCAGTACTTC. Translation gives CASSQQGFYEQYF.

This chain links TRBV30 with TRBJ2-1, with 13 positions matching TRBD2. V gave up 5 bases and J gave up 9 bases; unmatched junction bases: 4. Germline V gene sequence: CDR1 GTSNPN, CDR2 SVGIG (reference sequence). The CDR3 is 13 residues long. This chain's CDR3 is CAWGTSGVGEQFF. CDR3 nucleotide sequence: TGTGCCTGGGGGACTAGCGGGGTCGGTGAGCAGTTCTTC.

The J gene is TRBJ1-2, the V gene TRBV5-1, with TRBD1 identical over 7 bases. The V gene's germline CDR1 is SGHRS and CDR2 YFSETQ. This CDR3 is 13 amino acids long. The junction had 6 bases not matched to a gene; V was cut back by 4 bases and J by 6 bases. This chain's CDR3 is CASSPDRPHGYTF. In nucleotides, the CDR3 is TGCGCCAGCAGCCCGGACAGGCCCCATGGCTACACCTTC. Full variable domain (rest looked up from reference TRBV5-1 and TRBJ1-2): KAGVTQTPRYLIKTRGQQVTLSCSPISGHRSVSWYQQTPGQGLQFLFEYFSETQRNKGNFPGRFSGRQFSNSRSEMNVSTLELGDSALYLCASSPDRPHGYTFGSGTRLTVV.

The V call is TRBV6-6, the J call TRBJ2-5; 14 bases match TRBD2. Germline CDR1 and CDR2: MNHNY and SVGAGI (reference sequence). V gave up 6 bases and J gave up 4 bases; unmatched junction bases: 1. The CDR3 is 14 amino acids. In DNA, the CDR3 is TGTGCCAGCAGGACTAGCGGGGGGGGAGAGACCCAGTACTTC. Amino acid sequence: CASRTSGGGETQYF.

The chain has TRBV10-3 and TRBJ1-3; tentatively, D is TRBD1 (5 bases). Trimming stripped 4 bases from V and 0 bases from J, with 10 bases between. The CDR3 sequence is 15 residues long. Germline assignment: CDR1 ENHRY and CDR2 SYGVKD. The chain's CDR3 is CAISAGPVSGNTIYF. As DNA, the CDR3 is TGTGCCATCAGTGCGGGACCGGTCTCTGGAAACACCATATATTTT.

This chain links TRBV5-1 with TRBJ2-5; maybe TRBD2 (6 bases). Per the germline V gene, CDR1 is SGHRS and CDR2 is YFSETQ. Trimming took 4 bases from V and 5 from J, leaving 18 bases between them. The CDR3 has 15 residues. The CDR3 spells CASSGEAGLIETQYF. As DNA, the CDR3 is TGCGCCAGCAGCGGGGAGGCAGGGTTAATCGAGACCCAGTACTTC.

The rearrangement uses TRBV7-9 and TRBJ1-1, with D tentatively TRBD1 (5 bases). The CDR3 is 15 amino acids. V dropped 1 base and J dropped 1 base, with 10 bases sitting between them. CDR1 is SEHNR, CDR2 FQNEAQ, per germline (reference sequence). The CDR3 is CASSLEGRENTEAFF. The DNA of the CDR3 is TGTGCCAGCAGCTTAGAGGGCAGGGAGAACACTGAAGCTTTCTTT.

The chain couples TRBV27 to TRBJ2-6; D remains unclear. Germline loops: CDR1 MNHEY, CDR2 SMNVEV (reference sequence). The CDR3 runs 18 residues. Trimming took off 5 bases at V and 0 bases at J, with 17 bases between the two ends. CDR3 in DNA: TGTGCCAGCAGTGCATACCTAGGTGACGGCTCTGGGGCCAACGTCCTGACTTTC. This codes for CASSAYLGDGSGANVLTF.